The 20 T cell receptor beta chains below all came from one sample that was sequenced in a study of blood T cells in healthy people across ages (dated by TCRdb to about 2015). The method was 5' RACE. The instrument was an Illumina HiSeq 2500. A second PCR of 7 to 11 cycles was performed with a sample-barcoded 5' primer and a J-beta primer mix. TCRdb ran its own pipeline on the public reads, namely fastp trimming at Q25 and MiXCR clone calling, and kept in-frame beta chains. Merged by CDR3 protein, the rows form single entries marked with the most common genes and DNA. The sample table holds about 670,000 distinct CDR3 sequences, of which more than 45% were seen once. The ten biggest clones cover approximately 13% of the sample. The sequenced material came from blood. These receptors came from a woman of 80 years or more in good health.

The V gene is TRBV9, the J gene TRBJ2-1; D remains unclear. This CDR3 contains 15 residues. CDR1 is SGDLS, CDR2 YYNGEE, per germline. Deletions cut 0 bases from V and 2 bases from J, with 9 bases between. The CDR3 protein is CASSVGTTAYNEQFF. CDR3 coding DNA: TGTGCCAGCAGCGTAGGAACTACAGCCTACAATGAGCAGTTCTTC.

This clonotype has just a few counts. The CDR3 DNA reads as TGCAGTGCTAGAGATAGTCGGACGGCTGCTGCCTATAATTCACCCCTCCACTTT. Translation gives CSARDSRTAAAYNSPLHF. This sequence joins TRBV20-1 and TRBJ1-6; D is unresolved. This CDR3 contains 18 residues. Germline CDR1 is DFQATT and CDR2 is SNEGSKA (reference sequence). The germline V and J ends were trimmed by 0 bases and 2 bases, with 17 bases remaining between them.

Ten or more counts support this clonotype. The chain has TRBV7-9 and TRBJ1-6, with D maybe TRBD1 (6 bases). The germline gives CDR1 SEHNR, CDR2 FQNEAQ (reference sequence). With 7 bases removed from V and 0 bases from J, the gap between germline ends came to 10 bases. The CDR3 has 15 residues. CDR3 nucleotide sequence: TGTGCCAGCACCACAGGGAGCTCCTATAATTCACCCCTCCACTTT. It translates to CASTTGSSYNSPLHF.

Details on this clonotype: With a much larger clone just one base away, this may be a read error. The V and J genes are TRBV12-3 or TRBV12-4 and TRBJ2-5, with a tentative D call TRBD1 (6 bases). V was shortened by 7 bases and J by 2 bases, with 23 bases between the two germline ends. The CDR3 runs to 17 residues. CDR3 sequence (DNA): TGTGCCAGCACGGTGGCTAAGGGGGTTTGGGGACAAGAGACCCAGTACTTC. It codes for CASTVAKGVWGQETQYF.

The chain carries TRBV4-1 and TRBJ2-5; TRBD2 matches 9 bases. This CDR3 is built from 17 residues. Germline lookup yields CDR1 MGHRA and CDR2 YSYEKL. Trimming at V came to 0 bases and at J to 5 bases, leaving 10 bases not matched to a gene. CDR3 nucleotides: TGCGCCAGCAGCCAAGATTCTAGCGGGAACCCGGGGGAGACCCAGTACTTC. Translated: CASSQDSSGNPGETQYF.

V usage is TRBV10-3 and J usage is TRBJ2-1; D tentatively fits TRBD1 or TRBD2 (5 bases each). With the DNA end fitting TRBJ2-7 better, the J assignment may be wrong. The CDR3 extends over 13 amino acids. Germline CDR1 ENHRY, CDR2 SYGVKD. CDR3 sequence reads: CATIGTARGEQYF. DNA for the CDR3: TGTGCCACGATAGGGACGGCGAGGGGCGAGCAGTACTTC.

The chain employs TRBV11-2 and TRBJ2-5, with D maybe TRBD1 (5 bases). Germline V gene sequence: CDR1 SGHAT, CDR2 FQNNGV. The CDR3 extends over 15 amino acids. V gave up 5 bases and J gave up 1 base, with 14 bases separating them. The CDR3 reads CASSPQPTVQETQYF. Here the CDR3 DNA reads TGTGCCAGCAGCCCCCAACCGACAGTCCAAGAGACCCAGTACTTC. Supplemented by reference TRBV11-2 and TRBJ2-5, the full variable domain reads EAGVAQSPRYKIIEKRQSVAFWCNPISGHATLYWYQQILGQGPKLLIQFQNNGVVDDSQLPKDRFSAERLKGVDSTLKIQPAKLEDSAVYLCASSPQPTVQETQYFGPGTRLLVL.

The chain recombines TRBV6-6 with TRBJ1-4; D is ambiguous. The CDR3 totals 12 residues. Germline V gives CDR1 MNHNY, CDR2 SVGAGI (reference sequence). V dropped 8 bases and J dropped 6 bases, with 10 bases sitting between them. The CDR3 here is CASGYGDEKLFF. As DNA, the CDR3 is TGTGCCAGCGGGTATGGCGATGAAAAACTGTTTTTT.

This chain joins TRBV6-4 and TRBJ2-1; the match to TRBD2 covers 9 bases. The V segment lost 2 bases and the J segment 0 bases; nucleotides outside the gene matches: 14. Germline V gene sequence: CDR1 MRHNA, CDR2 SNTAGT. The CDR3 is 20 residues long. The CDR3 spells CASSDEHPTSGQSSYNEQFF. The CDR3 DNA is TGTGCCAGCAGTGACGAGCACCCTACTAGCGGGCAAAGCTCCTACAATGAGCAGTTCTTC.

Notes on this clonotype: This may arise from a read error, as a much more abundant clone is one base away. CDR3 region: CAGSQTTGRANLYNEQFF. For the CDR3, the DNA is TGCGCCGGCAGCCAAACTACCGGGAGAGCTAATCTATACAATGAGCAGTTCTTC. The chain joins TRBV5-1 to TRBJ2-1; a weak D match, TRBD2 (6 bases). The CDR3 consists of 18 residues. Per the germline V gene, CDR1 is SGHRS and CDR2 is YFSETQ.

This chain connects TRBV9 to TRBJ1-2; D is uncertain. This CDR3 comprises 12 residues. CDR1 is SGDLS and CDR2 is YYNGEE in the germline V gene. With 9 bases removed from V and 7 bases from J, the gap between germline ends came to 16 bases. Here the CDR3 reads CANSAPGSGYTF. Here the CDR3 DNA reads TGTGCCAACAGTGCTCCGGGGAGTGGCTACACCTTC.

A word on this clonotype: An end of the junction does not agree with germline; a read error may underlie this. The DNA of the CDR3 is TGCGCCAGCAGCCAAAGTGAATTAGGGTATTCACCCCTCCACTTT. This gives the protein CASSQSELGYSPLHF. The gene calls are TRBV7-9 and TRBJ1-6; D remains unclear. The CDR3 is made up of 15 amino acids. Germline V gene data show CDR1 as SEHNR and CDR2 as FQNEAQ (reference sequence).

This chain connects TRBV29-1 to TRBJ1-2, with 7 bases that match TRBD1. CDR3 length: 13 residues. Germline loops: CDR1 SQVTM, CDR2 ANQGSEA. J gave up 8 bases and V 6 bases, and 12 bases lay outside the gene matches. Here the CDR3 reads CSVSDRDGRGYTF. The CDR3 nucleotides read TGCAGCGTCTCCGACAGGGACGGGAGAGGCTACACCTTC.

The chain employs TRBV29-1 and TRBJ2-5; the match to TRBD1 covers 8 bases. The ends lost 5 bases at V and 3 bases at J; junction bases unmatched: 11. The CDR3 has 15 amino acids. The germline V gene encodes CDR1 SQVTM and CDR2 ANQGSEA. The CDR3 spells CSVSDRDGREETQYF. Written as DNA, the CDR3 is TGCAGCGTTTCGGACAGGGATGGAAGGGAAGAGACCCAGTACTTC.

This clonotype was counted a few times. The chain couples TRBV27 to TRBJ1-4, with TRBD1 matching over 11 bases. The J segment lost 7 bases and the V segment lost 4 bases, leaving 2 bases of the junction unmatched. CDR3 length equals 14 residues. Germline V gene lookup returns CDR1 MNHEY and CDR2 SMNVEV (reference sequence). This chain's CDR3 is CASSWTGGSEKLFF. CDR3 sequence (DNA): TGTGCCAGCAGTTGGACAGGGGGCAGTGAAAAACTGTTTTTT.

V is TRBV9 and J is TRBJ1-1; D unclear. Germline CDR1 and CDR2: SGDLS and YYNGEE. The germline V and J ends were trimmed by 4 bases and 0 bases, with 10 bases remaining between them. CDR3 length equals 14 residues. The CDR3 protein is CASSSELLNTEAFF. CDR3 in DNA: TGTGCCAGCAGCTCGGAGCTTTTGAACACTGAAGCTTTCTTT.

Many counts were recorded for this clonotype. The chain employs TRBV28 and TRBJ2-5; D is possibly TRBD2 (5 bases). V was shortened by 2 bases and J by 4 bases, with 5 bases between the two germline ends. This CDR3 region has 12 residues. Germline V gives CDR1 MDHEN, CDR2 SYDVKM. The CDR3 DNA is TGTGCCAGCAGTTTACGGGGAGAGACCCAGTACTTC. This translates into CASSLRGETQYF. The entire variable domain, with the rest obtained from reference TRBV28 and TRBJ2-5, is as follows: DVKVTQSSRYLVKRTGEKVFLECVQDMDHENMFWYRQDPGLGLRLIYFSYDVKMKEKGDIPEGYSVSREKKERFSLILESASTNQTSMYLCASSLRGETQYFGPGTRLLVL.

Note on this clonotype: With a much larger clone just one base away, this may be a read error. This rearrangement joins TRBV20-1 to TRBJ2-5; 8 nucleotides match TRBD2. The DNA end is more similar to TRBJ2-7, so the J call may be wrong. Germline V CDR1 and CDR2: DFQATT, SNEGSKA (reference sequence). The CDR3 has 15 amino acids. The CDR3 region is CSAPSRRAGVYEQYF. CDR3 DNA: TGCAGTGCCCCGTCGCGGCGAGCGGGAGTCTACGAGCAGTACTTC.

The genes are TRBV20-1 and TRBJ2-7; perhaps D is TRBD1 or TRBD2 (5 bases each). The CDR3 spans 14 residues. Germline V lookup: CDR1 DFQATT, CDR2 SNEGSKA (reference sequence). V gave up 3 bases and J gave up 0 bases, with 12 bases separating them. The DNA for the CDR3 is TGCAGTGCTAGCGGTGGGGGAAGCTCCTACGAGCAGTACTTC. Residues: CSASGGGSSYEQYF.

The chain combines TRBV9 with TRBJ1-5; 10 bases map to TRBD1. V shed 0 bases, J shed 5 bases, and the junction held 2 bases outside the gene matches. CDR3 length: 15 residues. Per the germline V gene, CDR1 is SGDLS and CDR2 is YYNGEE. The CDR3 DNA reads TGTGCCAGCAGCGTAGGGACAGGGGGGCATCAGCCCCAGCATTTT. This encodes CASSVGTGGHQPQHF.